These 27 T cell receptor beta chains were all obtained from the same sample, sequenced in a study of T-cell reconstitution after alpha-beta-depleted transplantation in children. A TCRbeta library incorporating unique molecular identifiers was prepared. One entry per CDR3 protein results from TCRdb running MiXCR on the PCR reads. Of 640,000 or so distinct CDR3 sequences in the sample, approximately 17% were seen once. Sequenced here: PBMCs from the stem cell graft donor, sampled from the stem cell graft. These receptors were obtained from a human donor who donated a stem cell graft to a child with acute myeloid leukemia.

This clonotype showed up many times. The chain carries TRBV10-3 and TRBJ2-7; unclear D gene. From germline, CDR1 is ENHRY and CDR2 SYGVKD. This CDR3 has 13 amino acids. Trimming removed 6 bases at V and 2 bases at J, with 11 bases between. CDR3 in amino acids: CAIRQEPTYEQYV. In DNA form, the CDR3 reads TGTGCCATCAGGCAGGAACCTACCTACGAGCAGTACGTC.

The chain couples TRBV12-3 or TRBV12-4 to TRBJ2-1; weak D call: TRBD2 (7 bases). The V end was cut by 6 bases, the J end by 6 bases, with 21 bases between. This CDR3 comprises 16 residues. In DNA, the CDR3 is TGTGCCAGCAGCCCTTCTGGGGGGGCCTCCGGCAATGAGCAGTTCTTC. This encodes CASSPSGGASGNEQFF.

This clonotype was seen a handful of times. The V call is TRBV12-3 or TRBV12-4, the J call TRBJ1-1, with TRBD1 matching over 7 bases. The CDR3 is 14 residues long. V lost 7 bases and J lost 0; bases outside the gene matches: 5. CDR3 coding DNA: TGTGCCAGCAACCGACAGGGAATGAACACTGAAGCTTTCTTT. Encoded protein: CASNRQGMNTEAFF.

This clonotype was seen many times. The chain recombines TRBV6-5 with TRBJ1-5; D is possibly TRBD1 (5 bases). V was clipped by 2 bases and J by 7 bases, with 15 bases between them. CDR1 is MNHEY and CDR2 is SVGAGI in the germline V gene. This CDR3 comprises 15 residues. Here the CDR3 reads CASSYGREGSQPQHF. The CDR3 DNA is TGTGCCAGCAGTTACGGTCGGGAGGGGAGCCAGCCCCAGCATTTT.

This clonotype was picked up many times. The J gene is TRBJ2-1, the V gene TRBV25-1; D could derive from TRBD1 or TRBD2 (5 bases each). The germline V and J ends were trimmed by 3 bases and 1 base, with 10 bases remaining between them. Germline-derived CDR1 and CDR2 are MGHDK and SYGVNS. This CDR3 contains 15 residues. The CDR3, as DNA: TGTGCCAGCAGTGAGGGACCGGTTTCCTACAATGAGCAGTTCTTC. The encoded protein is CASSEGPVSYNEQFF.

This clonotype came up many times. The chain uses TRBV20-1 and TRBJ1-3, with D perhaps matching TRBD1 (5 bases). V lost 0 bases, J lost 0 bases, and 9 bases lay in between. Germline CDR1 and CDR2: DFQATT and SNEGSKA (reference sequence). This CDR3 has 15 amino acids. CDR3 sequence (DNA): TGCAGTGCTAGAGATTGGGGCGGCTCTGGAAACACCATATATTTT. It encodes CSARDWGGSGNTIYF.

This clonotype has a count of ten or more. V is TRBV20-1 and J is TRBJ2-5; D possibly corresponds to TRBD2 (7 bases). The CDR3 is 13 amino acids. Germline CDR1 is DFQATT and CDR2 is SNEGSKA (reference sequence). This chain's CDR3 is CGGALGRQETQYF. As DNA, the CDR3 is TGCGGGGGGGCACTCGGCAGGCAAGAGACCCAGTACTTC.

This clonotype was picked up a small number of times. The chain is built from TRBV29-1 and TRBJ2-5, with unresolved D. The CDR3 has 13 amino acids. Germline CDR1 SQVTM, CDR2 ANQGSEA. V lost 1 base to trimming and J lost 0 bases, with 6 bases between them. CDR3 in DNA: TGCAGCGTTGAAGGGGATAACCAAGAGACCCAGTACTTC. Translating it yields CSVEGDNQETQYF.

This clonotype was observed many times. The CDR3 DNA is TGCAGCGTTGTCGTGTACACAGCAGGGTCCTACAATGAGCAGTTCTTC. Amino acid sequence: CSVVVYTAGSYNEQFF. The chain joins TRBV29-1 to TRBJ2-1, with D tentatively TRBD1 (5 bases). This CDR3 contains 16 residues. Deletions cut 4 bases from V and 1 base from J, with 17 bases between. Per germline, CDR1 SQVTM and CDR2 ANQGSEA.

This clonotype was seen many times. The chain combines TRBV18 with TRBJ2-1, with 8 positions matching TRBD1. The trim removed 3 bases at V and 5 bases at J, leaving 6 bases unmatched. Germline assignment: CDR1 KGHSH and CDR2 LQKENI. The CDR3 is 15 residues long. The CDR3 sequence: CASSPGQGMDNEQFF. The CDR3 region has the DNA TGTGCCAGCTCACCCGGACAGGGAATGGACAATGAGCAGTTCTTC.

This clonotype was observed once. V gene TRBV2 combines with J gene TRBJ1-2; D call uncertain. V dropped 3 bases and J dropped 4 bases, with 6 bases sitting between them. The CDR3 has 12 residues. CDR1 and CDR2 from the germline V gene are SNHLY and FYNNEI. The DNA for the CDR3 is TGTGCCAGCAGTGACGATACCTATGGCTACACCTTC. Its protein product is CASSDDTYGYTF.

This clonotype was recorded many times. The chain carries TRBV27 and TRBJ2-1; 9 nucleotides line up with TRBD1. Germline V gene lookup returns CDR1 MNHEY and CDR2 SMNVEV (reference sequence). This CDR3 has 14 amino acids. V gave up 5 bases and J gave up 6 bases; unmatched junction bases: 5. CDR3 in DNA: TGTGCCAGCAGTCCCGGGACAGGGTTCAATGAGCAGTTCTTC. Translation: CASSPGTGFNEQFF.

This clonotype was seen ten or more times. The chain is built from TRBV7-2 and TRBJ2-7; D not resolved. V lost 4 bases and J 3 bases, leaving 7 bases between the germline ends. Germline CDR1 reads SGHTA; CDR2 reads FQGNSA. The CDR3 totals 12 residues. The CDR3, as DNA: TGTGCCAGCAGCTCCTTCAGCTACGAGCAGTACTTC. Encoded protein: CASSSFSYEQYF.

This clonotype occurred many times. Here the CDR3 reads CASSLAAGAYEQYF. Here the CDR3 DNA reads TGTGCCAGCAGCTTAGCGGCAGGGGCCTACGAGCAGTACTTC. The chain employs TRBV7-2 and TRBJ2-7, with TRBD1 as a possible D gene (6 bases). Per the germline V gene, CDR1 is SGHTA and CDR2 is FQGNSA. Trimming cost V 0 bases and J 2 bases, with 8 bases left between them. The CDR3 spans 14 residues.

This clonotype was found a few times. The V call is TRBV6-2 or TRBV6-3, the J call TRBJ1-5; no definite D call. The CDR3 is 13 residues long. From germline, CDR1 is MNHEY and CDR2 SVGEGT. V lost 5 bases and J lost 8, with 13 bases in between. The DNA of the CDR3 is TGTGCCAGCAGTCTCGAGGAACTTAAGCCCCAGCATTTT. Residues: CASSLEELKPQHF.

This clonotype was detected ten times or more. This chain joins TRBV20-1 and TRBJ1-1, with 9 nucleotides matching TRBD1. The CDR3 covers 15 residues. Germline V gene data show CDR1 as DFQATT and CDR2 as SNEGSKA (reference sequence). V dropped 0 bases and J dropped 3; count of bases not matched to a gene: 5. CDR3 in DNA: TGCAGTGCTAGAGACCGGGACAGGGTTTACACTGAAGCTTTCTTT. This encodes CSARDRDRVYTEAFF.

The CDR3 sequence is CASSQDRRGGGAGEQFF. CDR3 nucleotide sequence: TGCGCCAGCAGCCAAGATCGAAGGGGCGGGGGGGCTGGTGAGCAGTTCTTC. This chain connects TRBV4-3 to TRBJ2-1; 9 bases align to TRBD2. The CDR3 is 17 amino acids. The germline V gene encodes CDR1 LGHNA and CDR2 YSLEER. The J segment lost 9 bases and the V segment lost 0 bases, leaving 12 bases of the junction unmatched.

This clonotype showed up just a few times. The J gene is TRBJ1-1, the V gene TRBV30; D is unresolved. Trimming stripped 1 base from V and 1 base from J, with 10 bases between. The CDR3 length is 14 residues. CDR1 and CDR2 (germline): GTSNPN, SVGIG (reference sequence). CDR3 DNA sequence: TGTGCCTGGAGTGGGGGATTCTCGAACACTGAAGCTTTCTTT. Translation: CAWSGGFSNTEAFF.

This clonotype was observed a few times. The chain joins TRBV7-9 to TRBJ2-1, with 13 positions matching TRBD2. The junction had 5 bases not matched to a gene; V was cut back by 5 bases and J by 4 bases. The CDR3 covers 16 residues. Germline-derived CDR1 and CDR2 are SEHNR and FQNEAQ (reference sequence). CDR3 amino acids: CASSAWGLAGYNEQFF. DNA for the CDR3: TGTGCCAGCAGCGCGTGGGGACTAGCGGGGTACAATGAGCAGTTCTTC.

This clonotype was detected a few times. V and J are TRBV5-1 and TRBJ2-1, with 11 bases identical to TRBD1. This CDR3 is built from 16 residues. The ends lost 4 bases at V and 5 bases at J; junction bases unmatched: 8. Germline V gene data show CDR1 as SGHRS and CDR2 as YFSETQ. Written as DNA, the CDR3 is TGCGCCAGCAGCGGCCGGGACAGGGGGAACAACAATGAGCAGTTCTTC. Its translation: CASSGRDRGNNNEQFF.

This clonotype was detected ten times or more. Its ends do not fully match the called genes, so a read error is possible. This chain uses TRBV7-2 with TRBJ2-5; D is perhaps TRBD2 (5 bases). There are 11 residues in the CDR3. Germline CDR1 is SGHTA and CDR2 is FQGNSA. CDR3 DNA sequence: TGTGCCAGCAGTTTAGCGGAGACCCAGTACTTC. This translates into CASSLAETQYF.

This clonotype was detected many times. The chain uses TRBV4-3 and TRBJ2-3; D is ambiguous. There are 15 residues in the CDR3. Germline CDR1 LGHNA, CDR2 YSLEER. V shed 0 bases and J shed 0 bases, with 7 bases lying between them. The CDR3 loop is CASSQDFLSTDTQYF. In DNA, the CDR3 is TGCGCCAGCAGCCAAGATTTTCTTAGCACAGATACGCAGTATTTT.

This clonotype was recorded many times. The CDR3 DNA follows: TGCAGTGCTAGATCGACAACCTACTCTGGAAACACCATATATTTT. Its protein is CSARSTTYSGNTIYF. This chain links TRBV20-1 with TRBJ1-3; D gene ambiguous. Looked up from germline, CDR1 is DFQATT and CDR2 is SNEGSKA (reference sequence). This CDR3 region has 15 residues. The V end lost 2 bases, the J end lost 0 bases, and 11 bases lay between the germline ends.

This clonotype came up a few times. For the CDR3, the DNA is TGTGCCAGCAGTGAAGGCGGCATGTCGGGGACCGGGGAGCTGTTTTTT. Translating it yields CASSEGGMSGTGELFF. V is TRBV2 and J is TRBJ2-2; D perhaps matches TRBD2 (5 bases). Trimming left V 1 base short and J 5 bases short, with 14 bases between. Per the germline V gene, CDR1 is SNHLY and CDR2 is FYNNEI. The CDR3 is 16 residues long.

The chain is built from TRBV7-2 and TRBJ2-3, with 9 bases aligning to TRBD1. This CDR3 spans 15 amino acids. In germline, CDR1 is SGHTA, CDR2 FQGNSA. V shed 8 bases and J 1 base; nucleotides not matched to a gene: 7. The CDR3 loop is CASQADRGGTDTQYF. CDR3 bases: TGTGCCAGCCAAGCAGACAGGGGGGGCACAGATACGCAGTATTTT.

Many counts were recorded for this clonotype. The chain employs TRBV5-1 and TRBJ2-1, with D hard to call. V lost 6 bases, J lost 10 bases, and 11 bases lay in between. Germline V gives CDR1 SGHRS, CDR2 YFSETQ. This CDR3 is built from 11 residues. CDR3 sequence (DNA): TGCGCCAGCACTCTCACGGAGGAGCAGTTCTTC. Protein: CASTLTEEQFF.

This clonotype was seen ten or more times. V usage is TRBV20-1 and J usage is TRBJ2-3; D is unclear. Germline values: CDR1 DFQATT, CDR2 SNEGSKA (reference sequence). The CDR3 length is 14 residues. In DNA, the CDR3 is TGCAGGCCGACCCGGACGACCTCCACAGATACGCAGTATTTT. Translated: CRPTRTTSTDTQYF.